This T cell receptor (beta chain) originates from a study of blood T cell repertoires in COVID-19. Study in general: The United States, Italy and Spain provided the acute and convalescent COVID-19 samples.

Germline V gene lookup returns CDR1 KGHSH and CDR2 LQKENI. The CDR3 is 14 residues long. V lost 3 bases to trimming and J lost 1 base, with 9 bases between them. Original processing methods: Counts of nucleated cells, estimated from reference gene primer amplification, were obtained. The protocol was immunoSEQ multiplex PCR, while the TCRdb copy is restricted to in-frame clones and leaves out a portion. That table furnishes V, J and clone size, whereas the DNA furnished D and trimming. Here the sample spans 150,000 to 190,000 clones, 76% being singletons. The chain couples TRBV18 to TRBJ1-1; possible D gene TRBD1, 5 bases. Specimen: peripheral blood. The source is a woman older than 75 with acute or convalescent COVID-19. The CDR3 spells CASSPVTANTEAFF. CDR3 in DNA: TGTGCCAGCTCACCTGTGACAGCGAACACTGAAGCTTTCTTT.